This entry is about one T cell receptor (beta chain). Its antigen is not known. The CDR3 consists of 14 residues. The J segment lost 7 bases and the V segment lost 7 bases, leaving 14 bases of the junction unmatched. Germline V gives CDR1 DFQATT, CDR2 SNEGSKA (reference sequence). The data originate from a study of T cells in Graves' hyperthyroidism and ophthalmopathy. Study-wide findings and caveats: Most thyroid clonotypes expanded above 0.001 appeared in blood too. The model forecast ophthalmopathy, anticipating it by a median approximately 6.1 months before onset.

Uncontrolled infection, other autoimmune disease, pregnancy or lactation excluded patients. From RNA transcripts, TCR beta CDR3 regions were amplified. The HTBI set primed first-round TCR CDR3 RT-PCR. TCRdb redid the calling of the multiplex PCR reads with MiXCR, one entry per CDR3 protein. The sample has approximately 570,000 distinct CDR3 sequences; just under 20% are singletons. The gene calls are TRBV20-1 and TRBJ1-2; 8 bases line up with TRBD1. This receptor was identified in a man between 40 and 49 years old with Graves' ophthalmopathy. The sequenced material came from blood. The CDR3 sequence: CSVDRGFVLGGYTF. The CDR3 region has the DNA TGCAGTGTTGACAGGGGATTTGTCTTGGGTGGCTACACCTTC.